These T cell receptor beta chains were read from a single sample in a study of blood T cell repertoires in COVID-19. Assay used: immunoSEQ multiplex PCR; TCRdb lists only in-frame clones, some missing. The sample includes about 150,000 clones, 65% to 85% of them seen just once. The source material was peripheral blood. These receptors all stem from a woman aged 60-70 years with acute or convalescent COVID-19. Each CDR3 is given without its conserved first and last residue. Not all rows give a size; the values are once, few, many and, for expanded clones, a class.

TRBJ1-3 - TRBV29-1 SALQGSGNTIY
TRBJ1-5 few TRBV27 ASSLYPPKGAGQPQH
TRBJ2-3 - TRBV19 ASSPREGADTQY
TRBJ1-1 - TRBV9 ASSVAGGPAF
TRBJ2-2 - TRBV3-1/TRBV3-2 ASSQGWQNTGELF
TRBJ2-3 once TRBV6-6 ASRELAGGTDTQY
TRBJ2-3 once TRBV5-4 ASSWWRTDTQY
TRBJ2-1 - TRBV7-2 ASSFGPSNEQF
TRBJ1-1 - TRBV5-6 ASSLDRAQETEAF
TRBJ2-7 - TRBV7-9 ASSLIPRGRSYEQY
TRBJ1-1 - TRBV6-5 ASSLFDRLNTEAF
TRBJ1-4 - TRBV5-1 ASSSRTGGNEKLF
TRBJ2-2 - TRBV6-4 ASSTQGADTGELF
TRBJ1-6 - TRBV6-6 ASSHGQVTSPLH
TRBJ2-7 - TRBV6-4 ASSDSTGAFRAN
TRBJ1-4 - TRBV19 ASGTGVNEKLF
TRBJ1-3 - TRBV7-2 ASSLSRDRATGNTIY
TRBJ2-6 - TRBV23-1 ASGPSPGTGDGFVGANVLT
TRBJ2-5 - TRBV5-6 ASSSGTVRHQETQY
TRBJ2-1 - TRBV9 ASSARLAGVYNEQF
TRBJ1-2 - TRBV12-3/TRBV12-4 ASSSQGGGYT
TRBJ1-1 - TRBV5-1 ASSFGEVDTEAF
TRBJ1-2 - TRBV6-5 ASSSLTRGGYT
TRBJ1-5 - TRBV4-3 ATPGWLPNQPQH
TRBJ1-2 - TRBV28 ASSPRGAANYGYT
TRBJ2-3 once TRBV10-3 AISDLGLARNSTDTQY
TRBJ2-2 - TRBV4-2 ASSPWTGETGELF
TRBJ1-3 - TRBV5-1 ASSLQGAGGNTIY
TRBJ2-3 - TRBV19 ASSIQALQY
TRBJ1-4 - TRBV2 ASSEWGPDTTNEKLF
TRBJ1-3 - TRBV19 ASSRTGRVNTIY
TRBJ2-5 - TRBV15 ATSRPGQRAQY
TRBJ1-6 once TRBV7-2 ASSSRQLYNSPLH
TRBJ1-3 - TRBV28 ASSSPPFSGNTIY
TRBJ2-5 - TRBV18 ASSPTQYQETQY